These 8 T cell receptor beta chains originate from one sample sequenced in a study of T-cell reconstitution after alpha-beta-depleted transplantation in children. Unique molecular identifiers were incorporated when the TCRbeta library was constructed. TCRdb re-analysed the PCR reads in MiXCR, keeping a single row per CDR3 protein. The data contain some 150,000 distinct CDR3 sequences, about 9% of them singletons. The sequencing here drew on PBMCs, mostly from graft donor cells, taken 180 days after TCRalphabeta/CD19-depleted stem cell transplant. These TCRs come from a female patient aged 2-9 years who had a stem cell transplant for congenital amegakaryocytic thrombocytopenia, so the T cells may come from the graft donor.

This clonotype has at least ten counts. CDR3 nucleotide sequence: TGTGCCACATCCTACAGCTCCTACAATGAGCAGTTCTTC. Translating it yields CATSYSSYNEQFF. V and J are TRBV2 and TRBJ2-1; D uncertain. The CDR3 is 13 residues long. Trimming stripped 10 bases from V and 0 bases from J, with 10 bases between. CDR1 and CDR2 (germline): SNHLY, FYNNEI. Drawing the rest from reference TRBV2 and TRBJ2-1, the complete variable domain is EPEVTQTPSHQVTQMGQEVILRCVPISNHLYFYWYRQILGQKVEFLVSFYNNEISEKSEIFDDQFSVERPDGSNFTLKIRSTKLEDSAMYFCATSYSSYNEQFFGPGTRLTVL.

V gene TRBV7-8 combines with J gene TRBJ1-1; D uncertain. Trimming stripped 1 base from V and 5 bases from J, with 8 bases between. This CDR3 is 13 amino acids long. The germline V gene has CDR1 SGHVS and CDR2 FQNEAQ. As DNA, the CDR3 is TGTGCCAGCAGCTTAGGGTGGCAGACTGAAGCTTTCTTT. Its translation is CASSLGWQTEAFF.

Ten or more counts support this clonotype. This chain connects TRBV11-2 to TRBJ2-2; perhaps TRBD2 as D (5 bases). CDR1 and CDR2 (germline): SGHAT, FQNNGV. This CDR3 has 14 amino acids. Trimming left V 6 bases short and J 0 bases short, with 8 bases between. The CDR3 loop is CASRISANTGELFF. DNA of the CDR3: TGTGCCAGCAGAATTAGCGCGAACACCGGGGAGCTGTTTTTT.

This clonotype turned up a few times. This CDR3 reads CSARLEGWEPQYNEQFF. The CDR3 nucleotides are TGCAGTGCTAGACTAGAGGGTTGGGAACCCCAGTACAATGAGCAGTTCTTC. The chain is built from TRBV20-1 and TRBJ2-1; D perhaps matches TRBD2 (5 bases). V dropped 2 bases and J dropped 4 bases, with 21 bases sitting between them. In germline, CDR1 is DFQATT, CDR2 SNEGSKA (reference sequence). CDR3 length equals 17 residues.

This clonotype was seen ten or more times. The CDR3 coding sequence is TGTGCCAGCAGCTTAGAGGGACCTAGCTCCTACGAGCAGTACTTC. It translates to CASSLEGPSSYEQYF. The V gene is TRBV7-2, the J gene TRBJ2-7, with D perhaps given as TRBD1 or TRBD2 (5 bases each). The germline V and J ends were trimmed by 1 base and 0 bases, with 10 bases remaining between them. The CDR3 length is 15 residues. Germline V gene lookup returns CDR1 SGHTA and CDR2 FQGNSA.

At least ten counts were recorded for this clonotype. The V gene is TRBV20-1, the J gene TRBJ1-1; a weak D match, TRBD1 (6 bases). The CDR3 is 15 amino acids. Germline lookup yields CDR1 DFQATT and CDR2 SNEGSKA (reference sequence). V gave up 0 bases and J gave up 1 base, with 12 bases separating them. In nucleotides, the CDR3 is TGCAGTGCTAGAGATGGGGGGCTAGGGAACACTGAAGCTTTCTTT. This translates into CSARDGGLGNTEAFF.

In this sample, this clonotype turned up many times. J is TRBJ2-7 and V is TRBV28; TRBD1 is a possible D gene (6 bases). Per the germline V gene, CDR1 is MDHEN and CDR2 is SYDVKM. Trimming shortened V by 2 bases and J by 0 bases, and 11 bases separated the two germline ends. The length of the CDR3 is 15 residues. CDR3 region: CASSLGGHGSYEQYF. CDR3 coding DNA: TGTGCCAGCAGTTTAGGGGGACACGGCTCCTACGAGCAGTACTTC.

Turning to this clonotype: A much larger clone sits a single nucleotide away, making a read error possible. The V call is TRBV27, the J call TRBJ2-7; 7 positions agree with TRBD2. CDR3 size: 14 residues. V lost 6 bases to trimming and J lost 6 bases; unmatched junction nucleotides: 11. The V gene's germline CDR1 is MNHEY and CDR2 SMNVEV (reference sequence). The chain's CDR3 is CASRSHSGLCEQYF. The CDR3 DNA is TGTGCCAGCAGGTCACATAGCGGGCTCTGCGAGCAGTACTTC.